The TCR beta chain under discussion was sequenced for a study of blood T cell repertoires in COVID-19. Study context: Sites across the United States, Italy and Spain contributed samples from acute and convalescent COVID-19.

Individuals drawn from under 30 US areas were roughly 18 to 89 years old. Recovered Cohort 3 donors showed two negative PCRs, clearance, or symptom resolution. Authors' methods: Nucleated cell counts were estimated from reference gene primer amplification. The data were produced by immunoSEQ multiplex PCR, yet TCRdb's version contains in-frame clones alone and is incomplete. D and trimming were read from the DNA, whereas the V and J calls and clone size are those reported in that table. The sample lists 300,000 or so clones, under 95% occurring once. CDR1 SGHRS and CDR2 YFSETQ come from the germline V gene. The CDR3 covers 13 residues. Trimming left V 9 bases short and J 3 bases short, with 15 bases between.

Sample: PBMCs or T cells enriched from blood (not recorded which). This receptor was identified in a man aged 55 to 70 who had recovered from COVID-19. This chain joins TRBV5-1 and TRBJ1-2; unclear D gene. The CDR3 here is CANPRQNHYGYTF. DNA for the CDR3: TGCGCCAACCCGCGGCAGAACCACTATGGCTACACCTTC.